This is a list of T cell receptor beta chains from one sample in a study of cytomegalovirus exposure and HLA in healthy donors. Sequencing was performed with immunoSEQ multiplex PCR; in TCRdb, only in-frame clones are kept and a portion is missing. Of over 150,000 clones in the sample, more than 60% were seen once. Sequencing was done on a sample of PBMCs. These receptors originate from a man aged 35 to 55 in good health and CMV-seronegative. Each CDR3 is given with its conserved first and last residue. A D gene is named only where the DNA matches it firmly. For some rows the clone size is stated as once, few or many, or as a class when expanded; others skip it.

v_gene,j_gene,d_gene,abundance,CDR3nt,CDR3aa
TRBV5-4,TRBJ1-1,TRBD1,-,TGTGCCAGCAGCTTCCCGGACAGGATGAACACTGAAGCTTTCTTT,CASSFPDRMNTEAFF
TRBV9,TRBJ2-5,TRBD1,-,TGTGCCAGCAGCGTAGGGGACAGCTACCAAGAGACCCAGTACTTC,CASSVGDSYQETQYF
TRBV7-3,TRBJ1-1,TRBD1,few,TGTGCCAGCAGAAATTCCCCCGGGACAGAAAACACTGAAGCTTTCTTT,CASRNSPGTENTEAFF
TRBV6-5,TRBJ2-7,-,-,TGTGCCAGCAGGACGCGGGACAGTAGATACGAGCAGTACTTC,CASRTRDSRYEQYF
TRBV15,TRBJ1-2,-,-,TGTGCCACCAGCAGAGATTTAGGTTACAGGGACGGCTACACCTTC,CATSRDLGYRDGYTF
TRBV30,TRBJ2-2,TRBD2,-,TGTGCCTGGAGTGTACTAGCGGTGGCGGAGCTGTTTTTT,CAWSVLAVAELFF
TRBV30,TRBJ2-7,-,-,TGTGCCTGGATGAAAGTAGCGACGAGCTCCTACGAGCAGTACTTC,CAWMKVATSSYEQYF
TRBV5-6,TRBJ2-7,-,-,TGTGCCAGCAGTCCCTTGTACGCCTACGAGCAGTACTTC,CASSPLYAYEQYF
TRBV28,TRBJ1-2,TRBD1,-,TGTGCCAGCGAGGGGGTAACAGGGGGTGGCTACACCTTC,CASEGVTGGGYTF
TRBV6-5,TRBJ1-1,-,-,TGTGCCAGCAGTCACGGGAACACTGAAGCTTTCTTT,CASSHGNTEAFF
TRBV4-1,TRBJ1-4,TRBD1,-,TGCGCCAGCAGCCGCGGGACAGAGAATGAAAAACTGTTTTTT,CASSRGTENEKLFF
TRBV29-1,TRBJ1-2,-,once,TGCAGCGTTCCAGATGGCTACACCTTC,CSVPDGYTF
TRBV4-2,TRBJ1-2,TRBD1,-,TGTGCCAGCAGCCAAGATAGGATGGACAGGGCTCCCGGCTACACCTTC,CASSQDRMDRAPGYTF
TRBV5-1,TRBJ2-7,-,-,TGCGCCAGCAGCTTGGGGGCCCACGAGTTTAACTACGAGCAGTACTTC,CASSLGAHEFNYEQYF
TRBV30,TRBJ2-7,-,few,TGTGCCTTCCACAGATCCTACGAGCAGTACTTC,CAFHRSYEQYF
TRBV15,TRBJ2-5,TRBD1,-,TGTGCCACCAGCAGGGCCAGGGGGTCAGAGACCCAGTACTTC,CATSRARGSETQYF
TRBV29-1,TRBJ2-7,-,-,TGCAGCGTTGGGGCCGGGGGTAGGGCTCACGAGCAGTACTTC,CSVGAGGRAHEQYF
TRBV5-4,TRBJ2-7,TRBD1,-,TGTGCCAGCAGCTCCCTGGGACAGGGTAACGAGCAGTACTTC,CASSSLGQGNEQYF
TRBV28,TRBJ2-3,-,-,TGTGCCAGCAGTCTACAGGTGAATACGCAGTATTTT,CASSLQVNTQYF
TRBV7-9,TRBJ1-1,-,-,TGTGCCAGCAGCTCAAGCGAATCGGGGTTGGGAGGCACTGAAGCTTTCTTT,CASSSSESGLGGTEAFF
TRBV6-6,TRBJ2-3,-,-,TGTGCCAGCAGTTACCCGGGGTCAACAGATACGCAGTATTTT,CASSYPGSTDTQYF
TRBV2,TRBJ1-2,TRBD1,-,TGTGCCAGCAGTGAGCAGGGGGCTGCGGTTGGCTACACCTTC,CASSEQGAAVGYTF
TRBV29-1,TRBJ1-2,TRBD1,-,TGCAGCGGGGGACAGGACTTTGGGGGCTACACCTTC,CSGGQDFGGYTF
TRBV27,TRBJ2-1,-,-,TGTGCCAGCAGTTCCTTTCAGGTAATGAGCTCCTACAATGAGCAGTTCTTC,CASSSFQVMSSYNEQFF
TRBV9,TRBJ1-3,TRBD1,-,TGTGCCAGCAGCGCACCGGGACAGGGAAACACCATATATTTT,CASSAPGQGNTIYF
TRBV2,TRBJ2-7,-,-,TGTGCCGCAAAGACTGGGACAAACTCCTACGAGCAGTACTTC,CAAKTGTNSYEQYF
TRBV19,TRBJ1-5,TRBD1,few,TGTGCCAGTAGACCGATGGACAGGGGAAGAGGCAATCAGCCCCAGCATTTT,CASRPMDRGRGNQPQHF
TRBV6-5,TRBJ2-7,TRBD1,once,TGTGCCAGCAGTACGACAGGGTGCGAGCAGTACTTC,CASSTTGCEQYF
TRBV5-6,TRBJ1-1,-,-,TGTGCCAGCAGCTTTAGGAGATCGGCCCTCCGGATGAACACTGAAGCTTTCTTT,CASSFRRSALRMNTEAFF
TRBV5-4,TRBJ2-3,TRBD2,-,TGTGCCAGCAGCCGGACTAGCGGGGAGGCAGATACGCAGTATTTT,CASSRTSGEADTQYF
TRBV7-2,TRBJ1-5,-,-,TGTGCCAGCAGCTTAGGGTCAGGGTTGAAGCCCCAGCATTTT,CASSLGSGLKPQHF
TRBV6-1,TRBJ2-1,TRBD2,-,TGTGCCAGCAGTGAAGCGCCGGGGGGGGGCAATGAGCAGTTCTTC,CASSEAPGGGNEQFF
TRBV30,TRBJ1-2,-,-,TGTGCCTGTACGAGCTTCTATGGCTACACCTTC,CACTSFYGYTF
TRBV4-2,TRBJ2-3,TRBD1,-,TGTGCCAGCAGCCTCGGGACAGGGAACACAGATACGCAGTATTTT,CASSLGTGNTDTQYF
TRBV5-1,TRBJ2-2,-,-,TGCGCCAGCAGCTCCTCAACAGGGAACACCGGGGAGCTGTTTTTT,CASSSSTGNTGELFF
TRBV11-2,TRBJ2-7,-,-,TGTGCCAGCAGCTTAGATCTGCAGGGCTCCTACGAGCAGTACTTC,CASSLDLQGSYEQYF
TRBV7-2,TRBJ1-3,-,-,TGTGCCAGCAGCTTACTGAGTTTCTCTGGAAACACCATATATTTT,CASSLLSFSGNTIYF
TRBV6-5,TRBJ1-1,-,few,TGTGCCATCAGACGGAGGAGTAACACTGAAGCTTTCTTT,CAIRRRSNTEAFF
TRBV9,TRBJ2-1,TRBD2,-,TGTGCCAGCAGCGCCCAATTAGCGGGGGGGCCTGGGAATGAGCAGTTCTTC,CASSAQLAGGPGNEQFF
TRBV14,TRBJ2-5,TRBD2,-,TGTGCCAGCAGCTGGGGGACTAGCGTTTGGGAGACCCAGTACTTC,CASSWGTSVWETQYF
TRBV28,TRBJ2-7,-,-,TGTGCCAGCAGTTTACACAGCCTTACTCGCTACGAGCAGTACTTC,CASSLHSLTRYEQYF
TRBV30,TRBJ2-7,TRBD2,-,TGTGCCTGGAAGGGCGGGAGCTACGAGCAGTACTTC,CAWKGGSYEQYF
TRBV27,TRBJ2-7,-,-,TGTGCCAGCAGTCTTCGGGTTTCCTACGAGCAGTACTTC,CASSLRVSYEQYF
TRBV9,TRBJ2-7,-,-,TGTGCCAGCAGCGTTAGTGGGGAGCACTACGAGCAGTACTTC,CASSVSGEHYEQYF
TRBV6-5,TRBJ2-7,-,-,TGTGCCAGCAGTTCGTGGAATAGCGGCGACTACGAGCAGTACTTC,CASSSWNSGDYEQYF